In this sample, the clone carrying this TCR beta chain turned up a few times. The sample is drawn from a study of blood T cell repertoires in COVID-19. As for the study in general: PBMCs, B-cell-depleted T cells, or T cells provided the cDNA or gDNA that made up the material.

Here immunoSEQ multiplex PCR was the method, and the copy in TCRdb shows in-frame clones only, minus some. The data contain around 94,000 clones, about 80% of them singletons. This CDR3 is 14 amino acids long. Trimming left V 0 bases short and J 1 base short, with 4 bases between. CDR1 SGHRS and CDR2 YFSETQ come from the germline V gene. This receptor was obtained from a human donor in a cohort sampled during active COVID-19. Sequenced input: peripheral blood. The gene calls are TRBV5-1 and TRBJ2-2; D unresolved. The CDR3, as DNA: TGCGCCAGCAGCTTGGACGGGAACACCGGGGAGCTGTTTTTT. Protein sequence: CASSLDGNTGELFF. The full variable domain, rest sourced from reference TRBV5-1 and TRBJ2-2, is KAGVTQTPRYLIKTRGQQVTLSCSPISGHRSVSWYQQTPGQGLQFLFEYFSETQRNKGNFPGRFSGRQFSNSRSEMNVSTLELGDSALYLCASSLDGNTGELFFGEGSRLTVL.